The rows below give T cell receptor beta chains drawn from one sample of a study of blood T cell repertoires in COVID-19. The method was immunoSEQ multiplex PCR; TCRdb's version includes in-frame clones alone and lacks a portion of them. The table shows approximately 300,000 clones, with around nine tenths occurring only once. What was sequenced was peripheral blood. All receptors derive from a woman aged 25 to 39 with COVID-19, enrolled during active disease. CDR3s include the opening cysteine and the closing phenylalanine or tryptophan. D genes are given only for firm matches. Rows may omit the clone size; those that give it use once, few, many or a size class.

size	V	D	J	CDR3	DNA
-	TRBV5-1	-	TRBJ2-1	CASSLGSSNKYNEQFF	TGCGCCAGCAGCTTGGGCAGTAGCAATAAATACAATGAGCAGTTCTTC
-	TRBV6-6	-	TRBJ1-5	CASEDSGGWNQPQHF	TGTGCCAGCGAAGACAGCGGGGGGTGGAATCAGCCCCAGCATTTT
-	TRBV5-4	-	TRBJ1-5	CASSLDLGENQPQHF	TGTGCCAGCAGCTTGGACCTAGGGGAAAATCAGCCCCAGCATTTT
once	TRBV6-6	TRBD1	TRBJ2-7	CASSSRDRGLEQYF	TGTGCCAGCAGTAGCCGGGACAGGGGGTTAGAGCAGTACTTC
-	TRBV25-1	-	TRBJ2-7	CASSELVIDRIPLHEQYF	TGTGCCAGCAGTGAATTGGTGATCGACAGGATCCCCCTCCACGAGCAGTACTTC
-	TRBV2	TRBD2	TRBJ2-1	CASSASGSPSYNEQFF	TGTGCCAGCAGTGCCAGCGGGAGCCCCTCCTACAATGAGCAGTTCTTC
once	TRBV29-1	TRBD1	TRBJ2-7	CSVANRGSYEQYF	TGCAGCGTTGCTAACAGGGGCTCCTACGAGCAGTACTTC
-	TRBV29-1	-	TRBJ2-3	CSVEDRVVPADTQYF	TGCAGCGTTGAAGACCGGGTTGTTCCGGCAGATACGCAGTATTTT
-	TRBV18	-	TRBJ2-7	CASSPSQDNFKYF	TGTGCCAGCTCACCGAGTCAAGACAACTTCAAGTACTTC
-	TRBV1	-	TRBJ2-7	CTSSQDLEEVGAGNLTYEQYF	-
-	TRBV12-2	-	TRBJ2-7	CASRLGAAFSGSEGYEQYF	TGTGCAAGTCGCTTAGGCGCAGCCTTTAGCGGGAGCGAGGGATACGAGCAGTACTTC
-	TRBV30	-	TRBJ2-5	CAWSVQAVGETQYF	TGTGCCTGGAGTGTACAAGCGGTGGGGGAGACCCAGTACTTC
-	TRBV2	-	TRBJ2-1	CASDRGYNEQFF	TGTGCCAGCGATCGAGGTTACAATGAGCAGTTCTTC
-	TRBV28	-	TRBJ1-5	CASSFLPPNQPQHF	TGTGCCAGCAGTTTCCTCCCTCCGAATCAGCCCCAGCATTTT
once	TRBV4-1	-	TRBJ2-1	CASSYRDNEQFF	TGCGCCAGCAGCTACAGGGATAATGAGCAGTTCTTC
once	TRBV19	-	TRBJ1-6	CASSMRGSDNSPLHF	TGTGCCAGTAGTATGCGGGGGTCGGATAATTCACCCCTCCACTTT
-	TRBV19	-	TRBJ2-2	CATEGGTPGAPGELFF	TGTGCCACCGAAGGCGGGACCCCGGGCGCACCCGGGGAGCTGTTTTTT
-	TRBV5-6	TRBD1	TRBJ1-1	CASSLGGGRTEAFF	TGTGCCAGCAGCTTGGGAGGGGGCCGGACTGAAGCTTTCTTT
-	TRBV19	-	TRBJ2-7	CASSIVPGSFYEQYF	TGTGCCAGTAGTATTGTCCCAGGGTCCTTCTACGAGCAGTACTTC
-	TRBV10-3	-	TRBJ1-5	CAISEGQGSQPQHF	TGTGCCATCAGTGAGGGGCAGGGGAGTCAGCCCCAGCATTTT
-	TRBV11-2	TRBD2	TRBJ2-7	CASTLGLAGEQYF	TGTGCCAGCACCCTGGGACTAGCGGGAGAGCAGTACTTC
-	TRBV6-5	TRBD2	TRBJ2-1	CASRQAGGPYNEQFF	TGTGCCAGCAGACAAGCGGGAGGGCCATACAATGAGCAGTTCTTC
-	TRBV7-2	-	TRBJ1-6	CASSLGSPRDNSPLHF	TGTGCCAGCAGCTTAGGGTCGCCCAGGGATAATTCACCCCTCCACTTT
-	TRBV5-4	-	TRBJ2-3	CASSLTSTDTQYF	TGTGCCAGCAGCTTGACTAGCACAGATACGCAGTATTTT
-	TRBV2	-	TRBJ1-2	CASRPGHSGHPQPYGYTF	TGTGCCAGCAGGCCCGGCCACTCGGGACACCCACAACCCTATGGCTACACCTTC
-	TRBV9	TRBD2	TRBJ2-1	CASSVDTSGSYHNEQFF	TGTGCCAGCAGCGTAGACACTAGCGGGAGTTATCACAATGAGCAGTTCTTC
-	TRBV20-1	TRBD2	TRBJ2-3	CSASPLAGSTDTQYF	TGCAGTGCTAGTCCACTAGCGGGAAGCACAGATACGCAGTATTTT
-	TRBV29-1	TRBD1	TRBJ1-6	CSVGQGINSPLHF	TGCAGCGTTGGACAGGGAATTAATTCACCCCTCCACTTT
-	TRBV5-4	-	TRBJ1-2	CASSLGRGKIYGYGYTF	TGTGCCAGCAGCTTGGGAAGGGGGAAGATTTATGGCTATGGCTACACCTTC
-	TRBV19	TRBD1	TRBJ2-7	CASSAWSGGTYEQYF	TGTGCCAGTAGCGCCTGGTCAGGGGGCACCTACGAGCAGTACTTC
once	TRBV5-1	TRBD2	TRBJ2-7	CASSPGLAGPSYEQYF	TGCGCCAGCAGCCCCGGACTAGCGGGACCCTCCTACGAGCAGTACTTC
-	TRBV11-3	-	TRBJ1-1	CASSLGMTGEAFF	TGTGCCAGCAGCTTAGGGATGACGGGAGAAGCTTTCTTT
-	TRBV16	-	TRBJ2-5	CASSQAVHQETQYF	TGTGCCAGCAGCCAAGCAGTGCACCAAGAGACCCAGTACTTC
-	TRBV5-1	TRBD1	TRBJ1-3	CASSLGQGANTIYF	TGCGCCAGCAGCTTGGGACAGGGGGCAAACACCATATATTTT
-	TRBV24-1	TRBD2	TRBJ2-1	CATSPPGLAGGSEQFF	TGTGCCACCAGTCCTCCGGGACTAGCGGGAGGAAGTGAGCAGTTCTTC
-	TRBV27	TRBD1	TRBJ1-1	CASKGTGGVNTEAFF	TGTGCCAGCAAAGGGACAGGGGGGGTGAACACTGAAGCTTTCTTT
-	TRBV11-2	TRBD1	TRBJ2-7	CASSPLGLQGADEQYF	TGTGCCAGCAGCCCCCTGGGGCTACAGGGGGCGGACGAGCAGTACTTC
-	TRBV5-1	TRBD1	TRBJ2-5	CASSSYRGFKETQYF	TGCGCCAGCAGCTCTTACAGGGGGTTTAAAGAGACCCAGTACTTC
-	TRBV28	TRBD2	TRBJ2-7	CASRGGLGAYEQYF	TGTGCCAGCAGGGGGGGACTAGGAGCCTACGAGCAGTACTTC
-	TRBV28	-	TRBJ2-5	CASTPVYQETQYF	TGTGCCAGCACCCCAGTGTACCAAGAGACCCAGTACTTC
once	TRBV5-8	-	TRBJ1-1	CASSLSQTEAFF	TGTGCCAGCAGCCTATCCCAGACAGAAGCTTTCTTT
-	TRBV5-1	TRBD1	TRBJ1-1	CASSLGQGGEAFF	TGCGCCAGCAGCTTGGGGCAGGGGGGTGAAGCTTTCTTT
-	TRBV28	-	TRBJ1-2	CASRVTGHYGYTF	TGTGCCAGCAGGGTGACAGGCCACTATGGCTACACCTTC
once	TRBV28	TRBD1	TRBJ2-5	CASSRDRLLQETQYF	TGTGCCAGCAGCCGGGACAGACTCCTTCAAGAGACCCAGTACTTC